The rows below give T cell receptor beta chains drawn from one sample of a study of shared clonotypes between healthy human individuals. TCRdb's copy holds only in-frame clones and misses some; the assay was immunoSEQ multiplex PCR. The sample holds some 2,100,000 clones; about 94% are singletons and the top ten take about 0.13%. Material: naive CD4+ T cells sorted from blood. These receptor sequences come from a man aged 18 to 30 in good health. The CDR3 runs from the conserved cysteine through the conserved F or W. The D gene is left open where the match is weak. A row's size may be missing; if present it is once, few, many or a size class.

j_gene,abundance,v_gene,d_gene,CDR3nt,CDR3aa
TRBJ1-2,-,TRBV11-1,-,TGTGCCAGCAGCTTAGAACCGCTACGGACCACAGGCTTCCAATTC,CASSLEPLRTTGFQF
TRBJ1-4,-,TRBV18,TRBD1,TGTGCCAGCTCGCCTCAGGGACAGGGCGGTGAAAAACTGTTTTTT,CASSPQGQGGEKLFF
TRBJ2-5,-,TRBV18,-,TGTGCCAGCTCACCGACAGGTCAAGAGACCCAGTACTTC,CASSPTGQETQYF
TRBJ2-1,once,TRBV27,TRBD2,TGTGCCAGCAGTAAGGGACTAGCGGATGAGCAGTTCTTC,CASSKGLADEQFF
TRBJ2-7,-,TRBV20-1,-,TGCAGTGCTAGACGAGGGGTCGAGCAGTACTTC,CSARRGVEQYF
TRBJ2-5,-,TRBV6-5,-,TGTGCCAGCAAGAGGACCCAGTACTTC,CASKRTQYF
TRBJ2-3,-,TRBV5-4,-,TGTGCCAGCAGCTTACGGGACACAGATACGCAGTATTTT,CASSLRDTDTQYF
TRBJ2-3,-,TRBV6-1,-,TGTGCCAGCAGCCAGGAACTAGCTTACGATACGCAGTATTTT,CASSQELAYDTQYF
TRBJ2-7,-,TRBV18,-,TGTGCCAGCTCACCGGATTCCTACGAGCAGTACTTC,CASSPDSYEQYF
TRBJ2-5,-,TRBV4-2,TRBD2,TGTGCCAGCAGCCAAGCCAATAGCGGGGGGGCCCAAGAGACCCAGTACTTC,CASSQANSGGAQETQYF
TRBJ1-1,-,TRBV6-5,-,TGTGCCAGCAGCCGTGACAGATTGAACACTGAAGCTTTCTTT,CASSRDRLNTEAFF
TRBJ2-2,-,TRBV18,-,TGTGCCAGCCTGAACACCGGGGAGCTGTTTTTT,CASLNTGELFF
TRBJ2-4,-,TRBV7-2,-,TGTGCCAGCAGCTTCGTCCAGCAAAACATTCAGTACTTC,CASSFVQQNIQYF
TRBJ1-2,-,TRBV6-4,-,TGTGCCAGCAGTGACCTAGTAGGTGGCTACACCTTC,CASSDLVGGYTF
TRBJ2-3,-,TRBV18,TRBD1,TGTGCCAGCTCACGGGACAGGGGTATCACAGATACGCAGTATTTT,CASSRDRGITDTQYF
TRBJ1-5,-,TRBV19,-,TGTGCCAGTAGTATAGGACCAGGGCCCCAGCATTTT,CASSIGPGPQHF
TRBJ1-1,once,TRBV4-1,-,TGCGCCAGCAGCTGGGGGCCAGGGCCCACTGAAGCTTTCTTT,CASSWGPGPTEAFF
TRBJ2-1,-,TRBV18,-,TGTGCCAGCTCCTTCGGGACCAGCTCCTACAATGAGCAGTTCTTC,CASSFGTSSYNEQFF
TRBJ2-5,-,TRBV5-1,-,TGCGCCAGCAGCTTGGGGCTAAGAGGTCGGGATGAGACCCAGTACTTC,CASSLGLRGRDETQYF
TRBJ2-1,-,TRBV29-1,-,TGCAGCGTTGAGGGTTTCCTCTACAATGAGCAGTTCTTC,CSVEGFLYNEQFF
TRBJ1-1,-,TRBV7-9,-,TGTGCCAGCAGCTTAGTTGAGGGAAACACTGAAGCTTTCTTT,CASSLVEGNTEAFF
TRBJ1-6,once,TRBV28,-,TGTGCCAGCACCCCTCTACATCGTTCACCCCTCCACTTT,CASTPLHRSPLHF
TRBJ1-2,-,TRBV19,TRBD1,TGTGCCAGTAGTATTGGGGGACAGGGGCAGGGTGGCTACACCTTC,CASSIGGQGQGGYTF
TRBJ1-6,-,TRBV7-9,-,TGTGCCAGCAGCCCGTCGGACAGTATTGTGTATAATTCACCCCTCCACTTT,CASSPSDSIVYNSPLHF
TRBJ2-1,-,TRBV27,TRBD2,TGTGCCAGCAGTAGGGTAGCGGGAGGGCCAATTAATGAGCAGTTCTTC,CASSRVAGGPINEQFF
TRBJ2-2,-,TRBV7-2,TRBD2,TGTGCCAGCAGCTTAGCCGCTAGCGGGGTCGCCGGGGAGCTGTTTTTT,CASSLAASGVAGELFF
TRBJ2-5,-,TRBV28,-,TGTGCCAGCAGTTTATCGGGGATAGGGACCCAGTACTTC,CASSLSGIGTQYF
TRBJ1-6,few,TRBV4-1,TRBD1,TGCGCCAGCAGTCCCGACAGGGGTTACAATTCACCCCTCCACTTT,CASSPDRGYNSPLHF
TRBJ1-5,-,TRBV2,-,TGTGCCAGCAGCCCCTCTGAGTCGGGGCCCCAGCATTTT,CASSPSESGPQHF
TRBJ2-2,-,TRBV7-6,-,TGTGCCAGCAGCTTAGCGAGGGGGACCGGGGAGCTGTTTTTT,CASSLARGTGELFF
TRBJ2-4,-,TRBV5-4,-,TGTGCCAGCAGCGGAATGAAAAACATTCAGTACTTC,CASSGMKNIQYF
TRBJ2-7,-,TRBV6-6,-,TGTGCCAGCAGGAAGGGGGCCTACGAGCAGTACTTC,CASRKGAYEQYF
TRBJ2-5,-,TRBV5-1,TRBD1,TGCGCCAGCAGCTTGCGGGACAGGGAAGAGACCCAGTACTTC,CASSLRDREETQYF
TRBJ2-2,-,TRBV4-3,TRBD1,TGCGCCAGCAGCCAAACACCGGGACAGGGGAACACCGGGGAGCTGTTTTTT,CASSQTPGQGNTGELFF
TRBJ2-3,-,TRBV15,TRBD2,TGTGCCACCAGCAGAGATCCGACTAGCTCGGATACGCAGTATTTT,CATSRDPTSSDTQYF
TRBJ2-7,-,TRBV5-4,-,TGTGCCAGCAGCTTAGGTCGCCGGCTGGAGCAGTACTTC,CASSLGRRLEQYF
TRBJ1-5,few,TRBV6-5,TRBD1,TGTGCCAGCAGTTTGGACAGGGTGAGTCAGCCCCAGCATTTT,CASSLDRVSQPQHF
TRBJ1-2,-,TRBV27,TRBD1,TGTGCCAGCAGACTACAGGGGGGGTTGTACTATGGCTACACCTTC,CASRLQGGLYYGYTF
TRBJ1-4,-,TRBV28,TRBD1,TGTGCCAGCAGTTTGACAGGGGCGGCCGAAAAACTGTTTTTT,CASSLTGAAEKLFF